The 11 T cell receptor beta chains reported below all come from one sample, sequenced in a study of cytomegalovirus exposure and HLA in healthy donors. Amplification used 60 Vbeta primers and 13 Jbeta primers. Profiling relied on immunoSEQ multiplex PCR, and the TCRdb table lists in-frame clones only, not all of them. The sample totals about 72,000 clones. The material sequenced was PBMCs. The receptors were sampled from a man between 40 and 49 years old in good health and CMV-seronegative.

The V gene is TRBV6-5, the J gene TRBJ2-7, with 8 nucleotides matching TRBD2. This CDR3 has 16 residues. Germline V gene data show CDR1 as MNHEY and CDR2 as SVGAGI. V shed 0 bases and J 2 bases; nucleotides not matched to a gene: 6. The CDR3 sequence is CASSYSMASGPYEQYF. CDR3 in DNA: TGTGCCAGCAGTTACTCGATGGCTAGCGGGCCCTACGAGCAGTACTTC.

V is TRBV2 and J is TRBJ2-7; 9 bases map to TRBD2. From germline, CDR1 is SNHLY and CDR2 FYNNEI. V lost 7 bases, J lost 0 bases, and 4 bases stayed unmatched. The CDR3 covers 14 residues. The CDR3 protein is CASNVAGVSYEQYF. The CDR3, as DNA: TGTGCCAGCAACGTAGCGGGGGTCTCCTACGAGCAGTACTTC.

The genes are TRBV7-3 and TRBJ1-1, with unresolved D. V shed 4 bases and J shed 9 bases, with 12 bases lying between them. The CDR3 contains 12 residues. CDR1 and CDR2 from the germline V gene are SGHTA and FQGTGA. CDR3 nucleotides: TGTGCCAGCAGCTCCGGTTCTTCTAAAGCTTTCTTT. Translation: CASSSGSSKAFF.

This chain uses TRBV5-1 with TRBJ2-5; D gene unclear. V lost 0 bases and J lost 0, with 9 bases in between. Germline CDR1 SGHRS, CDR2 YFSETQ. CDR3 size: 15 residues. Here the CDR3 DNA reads TGCGCCAGCAGCTTGGGGGCCACGTACCAAGAGACCCAGTACTTC. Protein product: CASSLGATYQETQYF.

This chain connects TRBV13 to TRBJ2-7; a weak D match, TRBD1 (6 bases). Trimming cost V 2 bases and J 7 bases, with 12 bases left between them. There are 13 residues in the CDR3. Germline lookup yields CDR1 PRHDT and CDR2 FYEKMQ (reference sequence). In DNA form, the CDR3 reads TGTGCCAGCAGCTTAAAGGGGGTGGGTGAGCAGTACTTC. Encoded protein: CASSLKGVGEQYF.

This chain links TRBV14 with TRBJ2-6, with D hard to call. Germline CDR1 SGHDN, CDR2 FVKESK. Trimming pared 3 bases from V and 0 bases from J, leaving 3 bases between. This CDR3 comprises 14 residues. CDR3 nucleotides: TGTGCCAGCAGCCACGGCTCTGGGGCCAACGTCCTGACTTTC. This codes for CASSHGSGANVLTF.

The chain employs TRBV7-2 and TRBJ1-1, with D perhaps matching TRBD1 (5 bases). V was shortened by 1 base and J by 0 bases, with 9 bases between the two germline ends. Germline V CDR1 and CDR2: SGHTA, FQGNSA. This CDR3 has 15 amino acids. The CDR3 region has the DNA TGTGCCAGCAGCTTAGTGGCAGGGTTGAACACTGAAGCTTTCTTT. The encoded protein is CASSLVAGLNTEAFF.

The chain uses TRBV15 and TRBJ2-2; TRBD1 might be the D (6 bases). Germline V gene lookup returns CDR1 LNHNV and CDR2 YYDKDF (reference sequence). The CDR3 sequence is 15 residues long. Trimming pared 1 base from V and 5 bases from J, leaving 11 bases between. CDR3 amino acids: CATSRVQGGTGELFF. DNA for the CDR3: TGTGCCACCAGCAGAGTACAGGGCGGGACCGGGGAGCTGTTTTTT.

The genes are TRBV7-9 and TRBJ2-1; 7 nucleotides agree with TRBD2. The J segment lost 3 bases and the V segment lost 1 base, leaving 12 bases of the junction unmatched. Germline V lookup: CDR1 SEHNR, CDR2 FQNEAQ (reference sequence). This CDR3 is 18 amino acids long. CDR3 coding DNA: TGTGCCAGCAGCTTAGACAGCGGGGTCAAGGGCTTCTACAATGAGCAGTTCTTC. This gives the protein CASSLDSGVKGFYNEQFF. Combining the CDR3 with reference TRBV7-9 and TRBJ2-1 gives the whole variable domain DTGVSQNPRHKITKRGQNVTFRCDPISEHNRLYWYRQTLGQGPEFLTYFQNEAQLEKSRLLSDRFSAERPKGSFSTLEIQRTEQGDSAMYLCASSLDSGVKGFYNEQFFGPGTRLTVL.

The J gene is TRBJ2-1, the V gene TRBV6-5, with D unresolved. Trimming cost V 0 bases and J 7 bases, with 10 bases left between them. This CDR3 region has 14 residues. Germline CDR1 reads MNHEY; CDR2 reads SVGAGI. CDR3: CASSYSNKPNEQFF. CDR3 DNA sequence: TGTGCCAGCAGTTACTCGAACAAACCTAATGAGCAGTTCTTC.

The CDR3 DNA follows: TGCGCCAGCAGCATTGGAGACAGTCGGGAGCAGTACTTC. Amino acid sequence: CASSIGDSREQYF. This chain joins TRBV5-1 and TRBJ2-7; tentatively, D is TRBD1 (5 bases). V gave up 4 bases and J gave up 7 bases, with 15 bases separating them. This CDR3 contains 13 residues. The V gene's germline CDR1 is SGHRS and CDR2 YFSETQ.